This T cell receptor (beta chain) was obtained from a study of a mutant IDH1 vaccine in newly diagnosed glioma (dated by TCRdb to the early 2020s). Context from the whole study: Across visits V03 through V10, patients got a total of eight vaccinations, given in weeks 1, 3, 5, 7, 11, 15, 19 and 23. Before enrollment, patients had received standard therapy of radiotherapy alone, temozolomide alone, or radiochemotherapy with temozolomide; most received the combination. The roughly 30 treated patients were 62.5% male and roughly 40% female, with a mean age of roughly 42 years. Peripheral blood samples were drawn at six visits, namely V03 (baseline), V05, V07, V10, V12 and V13. Vaccination began 4-6 weeks after radiotherapy alone, or alongside temozolomide cycles in the chemotherapy-containing groups. For exploratory analyses, approximately 25 treated patients had longitudinal TCRB deep sequencing done wherever samples were available.

Library preparation used the immunoSEQ multiplex PCR assay. Rearranged TCR beta chain sequences were amplified using the hsTCRB Kit according to the manufacturer's protocol. Sequencing of TCRB libraries was carried out on an Illumina MiSeq. The study's own analysis went as follows. The proprietary platform of the kit vendor was used for demultiplexing, trimming and gene mapping. TCRdb stores this immuneACCESS table with in-frame sequences only. Part of the clones is absent; in the studies checked, under half of the shortfall reflects unresolved V genes, and no reason is known for the rest. The V and J calls and clone size come from that table; D and trimming were worked out from the DNA. Present in this sample are about 50,000 clones, around 84% of which were seen just once. Around 7% of the sample comes from the top ten. What the authors observed across the whole study: Availability determined which PBMC samples were chosen for TCRB deep sequencing. The authors stated that sample limitations prevented analyses of patient blood samples from being reproduced. Vaccine-induced immune responses across multiple MHC alleles were detected in about 92% of patients. Changes in the top peripheral T cell clonotypes picked up by TCRB sequencing did not appear to be linked to pseudoprogression.

Concerning this clone: Its antigen target is currently unknown. One base away there is no much larger clone; base qualities are not given.

From the cysteine up to the phenylalanine, the CDR3 has a length of 16 residues. This entry keeps only the CDR3 DNA: 48 bases, framed from base 1. V and J are trimmed by 1 base and 2 bases, and the gene matches miss 5 bases of the junction. The germline V gene supplies CDR1 SGHTA and CDR2 FQGNSA. Read against the paper, the sample's time point label means: week 5, during vaccination. A 20-mer mutant IDH1 peptide at 300 micrograms in Montanide made up each vaccine dose, which was injected subcutaneously together with topical imiquimod. Newly diagnosed WHO grade 3 or 4 IDH1-mutant astrocytomas showing loss of nuclear ATRX were present in the donors. The samples were drawn from NOA16, a multicentre, single-arm, open-label phase I trial in Germany that tested a mutant IDH1 peptide vaccine in humans for the first time. Genomic DNA for TCRB sequencing was extracted from EDTA blood using the DNeasy Blood and Tissue Kit.

The sample consisted of PBMCs, taken from a glioma patient whose treatment included an IDH1 peptide vaccine. The clonotype was recovered from a woman aged 50 to 60 with glioma. The chain links TRBV7-2 with TRBJ1-3; 7 of the junction bases match TRBD1. The bases are TGTGCCAGCAGCTTAGAGGAAACAGGGGCTGGAAACACCATATATTTT. Protein translation: CASSLEETGAGNTIYF. With all but the CDR3 taken from the reference TRBV7-2 and TRBJ1-3 genes, the full variable domain is: GAGVSQSPSNKVTEKGKDVELRCDPISGHTALYWYRQSLGQGLEFLIYFQGNSAPDKSGLPSDRFSAERTGGSVSTLTIQRTQQEDSAVYLCASSLEETGAGNTIYFGEGSWLTVV.